This T cell receptor (beta chain) was identified during a study of cytomegalovirus exposure and HLA in healthy donors. Details on this clone: Its cognate antigen is unknown.

In the PCR, 60 Vbeta and 13 Jbeta primers were used. Assay: immunoSEQ multiplex PCR; the TCRdb copy retains only in-frame clones and omits some. The sample contains 95,000 to 150,000 clones, about 83% of which appear only once. Study findings and constraints: When analyzed later, a missense DCLRE1C variant was found to be linked to TCR beta V- and J-gene trimming. In a later analysis, CMV-associated beta chains were mostly HLA-associated, it appeared. Beyond CMV serostatus, there was no information to go on about immune exposure.

Sequenced input: PBMCs. This receptor was identified in a woman between 40 and 50 years old in good health and CMV-seropositive.

CDR3 DNA: TGTGCCAGCAGTGGGCGACAGGGATATCAGCCCCAGCATTTT. Translation: CASSGRQGYQPQHF. The chain links TRBV6-1 to TRBJ1-5; 7 bases are shared with TRBD1. The germline V gene encodes CDR1 MNHNS and CDR2 SASEGT. The CDR3 has 14 amino acids. V dropped 4 bases and J dropped 5; count of bases not matched to a gene: 5.